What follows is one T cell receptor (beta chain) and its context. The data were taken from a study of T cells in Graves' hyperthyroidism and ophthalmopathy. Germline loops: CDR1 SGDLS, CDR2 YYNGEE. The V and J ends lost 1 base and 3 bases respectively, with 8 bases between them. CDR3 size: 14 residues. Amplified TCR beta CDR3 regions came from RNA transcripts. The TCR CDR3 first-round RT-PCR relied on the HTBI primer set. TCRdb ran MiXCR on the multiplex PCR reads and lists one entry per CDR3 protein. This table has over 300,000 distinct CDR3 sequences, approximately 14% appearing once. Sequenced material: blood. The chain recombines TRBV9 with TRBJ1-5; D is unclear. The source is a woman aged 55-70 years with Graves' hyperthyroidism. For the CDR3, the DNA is TGTGCCAGCAGCGTAAGACGGTTCAATCAGCCCCAGCATTTT. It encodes CASSVRRFNQPQHF.